Listed below are T cell receptor beta chains from one sample, sequenced in a study of neurological immune-mediated disorders. TCRdb ran MiXCR on the 5' RACE reads and lists one entry per CDR3 protein. The sample holds tens of thousands of distinct CDR3 sequences, 2.5% to 3% seen once. The sequenced sample was PBMCs. These receptors all come from a woman aged 25 to 39 with multiple sclerosis. CDR3s leave out the opening cysteine and the closing phenylalanine or tryptophan. Each record gives: CDR3 protein, V gene, J gene.

CDR3 protein: ASSVEVGSSSYNEQF; V gene: TRBV9; J gene: TRBJ2-1
CDR3 protein: SARDYHGRMYEQY; V gene: TRBV20-1; J gene: TRBJ2-7
CDR3 protein: SVGPGWNEQF; V gene: TRBV29-1; J gene: TRBJ2-1
CDR3 protein: ASSLIPATGELF; V gene: TRBV7-2; J gene: TRBJ2-2
CDR3 protein: SVALNTGELF; V gene: TRBV29-1; J gene: TRBJ2-2
CDR3 protein: SAPDRTPYEQY; V gene: TRBV20-1; J gene: TRBJ2-7
CDR3 protein: ASSYGTANYGYT; V gene: TRBV5-1; J gene: TRBJ1-2
CDR3 protein: ASSLAGGVGSPLH; V gene: TRBV5-5; J gene: TRBJ1-6
CDR3 protein: ASSLGPTDTGNTIY; V gene: TRBV7-2; J gene: TRBJ1-3
CDR3 protein: ASSQSLAGGNEQF; V gene: TRBV6-2/TRBV6-3; J gene: TRBJ2-1
CDR3 protein: ASSYSGQHTGELF; V gene: TRBV6-5; J gene: TRBJ2-2
CDR3 protein: ATSRDRAAGEAF; V gene: TRBV15; J gene: TRBJ1-1
CDR3 protein: SARAPRGKNEQF; V gene: TRBV20-1; J gene: TRBJ2-1
CDR3 protein: ATLSPPNEQF; V gene: TRBV6-5; J gene: TRBJ2-1
CDR3 protein: ASSSGTYYGYT; V gene: TRBV7-2; J gene: TRBJ1-2
CDR3 protein: ASTHIRMGRGYT; V gene: TRBV12-3/TRBV12-4; J gene: TRBJ1-2
CDR3 protein: ASSQDRYGRREVFYEQY; V gene: TRBV4-3; J gene: TRBJ2-7
CDR3 protein: SARGLNSYEQY; V gene: TRBV20-1; J gene: TRBJ2-7